The sequence of this T cell receptor (beta chain) was determined in a study of T cells in Graves' hyperthyroidism and ophthalmopathy. Amplification of TCR beta CDR3 regions used RNA as the template. RT-PCR in the first round (using the HTBI primer set) targeted the TCR CDR3. TCRdb re-analysed the multiplex PCR reads in MiXCR, keeping a single row per CDR3 protein. The sample carries 500,000 to 600,000 distinct CDR3 sequences, around 45% recorded once. This clonotype was detected only a few times. Trimming removed 2 bases from V and 7 bases from J, with 8 bases in between. Germline V gene sequence: CDR1 SGHTA, CDR2 FQGTGA. This CDR3 region has 13 residues. Based on clinical symptoms, serum thyroxine and TRAb, thyroid ultrasound and orbital computed tomography, diagnoses were reached.

The sequence came from a woman aged 18-29 years with Graves' hyperthyroidism. The sample consisted of peripheral blood or thyroid tissue (not recorded which). The V call is TRBV7-3, the J call TRBJ2-2; TRBD1 might be the D (5 bases). The CDR3: CASSLQGSGELFF. The CDR3, as DNA: TGTGCCAGCAGCTTACAGGGTAGCGGGGAGCTGTTTTTT.